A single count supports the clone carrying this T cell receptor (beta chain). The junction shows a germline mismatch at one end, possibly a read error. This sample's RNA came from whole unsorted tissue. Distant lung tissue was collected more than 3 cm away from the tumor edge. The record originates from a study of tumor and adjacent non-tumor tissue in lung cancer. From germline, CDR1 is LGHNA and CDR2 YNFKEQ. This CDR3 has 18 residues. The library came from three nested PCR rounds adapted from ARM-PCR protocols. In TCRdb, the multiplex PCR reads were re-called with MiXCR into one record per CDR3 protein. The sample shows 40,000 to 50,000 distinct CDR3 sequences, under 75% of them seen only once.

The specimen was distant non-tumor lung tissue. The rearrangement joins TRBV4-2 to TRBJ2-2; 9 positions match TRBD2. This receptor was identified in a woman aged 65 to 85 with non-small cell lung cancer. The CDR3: CPSSQELAGAADTGELFF. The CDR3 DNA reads TGTCCCAGCAGCCAAGAGTTAGCGGGAGCCGCGGACACCGGGGAACTGTTTTTT.